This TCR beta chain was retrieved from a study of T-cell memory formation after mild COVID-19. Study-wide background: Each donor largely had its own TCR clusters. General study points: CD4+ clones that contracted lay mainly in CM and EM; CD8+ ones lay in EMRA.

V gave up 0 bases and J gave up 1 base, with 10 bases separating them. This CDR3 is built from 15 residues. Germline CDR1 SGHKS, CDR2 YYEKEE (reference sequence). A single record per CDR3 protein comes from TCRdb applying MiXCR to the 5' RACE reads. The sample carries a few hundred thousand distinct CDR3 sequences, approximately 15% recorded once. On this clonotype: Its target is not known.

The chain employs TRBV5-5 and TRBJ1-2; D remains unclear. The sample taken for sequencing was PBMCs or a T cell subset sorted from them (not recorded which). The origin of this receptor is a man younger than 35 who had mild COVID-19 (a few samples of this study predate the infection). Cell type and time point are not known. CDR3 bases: TGTGCCAGCAGCTTGGGATCGACAATTAACTATGGCTACACCTTC. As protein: CASSLGSTINYGYTF.